Detailed here is one T cell receptor beta chain. Its antigen is unidentified. This specimen comes from a study of persistence of HIV-infected CD4 T cells. Lysates of CMV-infected fibroblasts at approximately 9.6 ug/mL stimulated these cells. Sorted nonresponding memory CD4+ T cells were CD40L-negative, CD69-negative, CD45RO-high. This was the immunoSEQ version 4 assay in survey mode. Assay: immunoSEQ multiplex PCR; the TCRdb copy retains only in-frame clones and omits some. Of about 33,000 clones in the sample, 82% were seen once. The clonotype originates from an adult woman with HIV who was CMV-seropositive. This sample comprised CD4+ T cells sorted from PBMCs after roughly 18-hour stimulation, obtained from a patient who received antiretroviral therapy.

The CDR3 DNA is TGTGCCTGGAGTACGGGACCGACCTATGGCTACACCTTC. It is translated as CAWSTGPTYGYTF. The chain uses TRBV30 and TRBJ1-2; D is perhaps TRBD1 (5 bases). This CDR3 has 13 residues. Germline assignment: CDR1 GTSNPN and CDR2 SVGIG (reference sequence). V dropped 2 bases and J dropped 4 bases, with 11 bases sitting between them.